The 12 T cell receptor beta chains below come from one sample, sequenced in a study of Ad26.COV2.S vaccination and SARS-CoV-2 variants. Treatment denoted: roughly 20 received Ad26.COV2.S at low or high dose, single or two shots; about 5 received placebo; per-sample allocation not given. Collection of samples fell on day 63 after the first vaccine or placebo injection. The method was immunoSEQ multiplex PCR; TCRdb's version includes in-frame clones alone and lacks a portion of them. The table lists a few hundred thousand clones, 90% of them singletons. Sequencing used peripheral blood, obtained in a trial of Ad26.COV2.S vaccine versus placebo. The receptor source for this set is a person aged 18-65 years who received the Ad26.COV2.S COVID-19 vaccine or a placebo.

The chain recombines TRBV6-5 with TRBJ1-6; D is unresolved. The CDR3 extends over 15 amino acids. Germline V gives CDR1 MNHEY, CDR2 SVGAGI. V lost 8 bases to trimming and J lost 6 bases, with 17 bases between them. CDR3 bases: TGTGCCAGCGCCCGAAGTCGGATGGGTAATTCACCCCTCCACTTT. Translating it yields CASARSRMGNSPLHF.

This clone was seen only a few times. V usage is TRBV6-5 and J usage is TRBJ1-6, with D possibly matching TRBD1 (5 bases). The ends were cut back, 3 bases at V and 8 bases at J, with 8 bases in the middle. From germline, CDR1 is MNHEY and CDR2 SVGAGI. This CDR3 is 13 amino acids long. In nucleotides, the CDR3 is TGTGCCAGCAGTTATAGGGGTGATTCACCCCTCCACTTT. It codes for CASSYRGDSPLHF.

This chain connects TRBV27 to TRBJ1-6; D might be TRBD1 (5 bases). The CDR3 is 14 amino acids. Germline lookup yields CDR1 MNHEY and CDR2 SMNVEV (reference sequence). The V end was cut by 7 bases, the J end by 8 bases, with 15 bases between. CDR3 in amino acids: CASTKRDGYSPLHF. In nucleotides, the CDR3 is TGTGCCAGCACCAAACGGGACGGATATTCACCCCTCCACTTT.

A few counts support this clone. The chain carries TRBV5-4 and TRBJ2-7; 10 bases are a match to TRBD1. V lost 4 bases and J lost 2; bases outside the gene matches: 6. In germline, CDR1 is SGHNT, CDR2 YYREEE (reference sequence). This CDR3 contains 15 residues. The CDR3 region is CASSSTGTGAYEQYF. The CDR3 nucleotides are TGTGCCAGCAGCAGCACCGGGACAGGGGCCTACGAGCAGTACTTC.

The chain has TRBV9 and TRBJ1-2, with 10 bases aligning to TRBD1. Germline loops: CDR1 SGDLS, CDR2 YYNGEE. The junction had 5 bases not matched to a gene; V was cut back by 0 bases and J by 6 bases. The CDR3 contains 15 residues. The CDR3 loop is CASSVEGQGVNGYTF. The CDR3 DNA reads TGTGCCAGCAGCGTAGAAGGACAGGGGGTTAATGGCTACACCTTC.

This clone was recorded only once. The chain links TRBV19 to TRBJ2-7, with D possibly TRBD1 on 6 matching bases. Per the germline V gene, CDR1 is LNHDA and CDR2 is SQIVND (reference sequence). V lost 5 bases to trimming and J lost 5 bases, with 19 bases between them. CDR3 size: 15 residues. This CDR3 is CASSLRDQGRNEQYF. The CDR3 DNA sequence: TGTGCCAGTAGTCTCCGAGATCAGGGGCGGAACGAGCAGTACTTC.

This chain connects TRBV19 to TRBJ1-1, with 9 bases aligning to TRBD1. Per germline, CDR1 LNHDA and CDR2 SQIVND (reference sequence). With V trimmed by 5 bases and J by 5 bases, 9 bases remained unmatched. The CDR3 runs 15 residues. CDR3 DNA sequence: TGTGCCAGTAGTTCACAGGGGGCGCAGGGGACTGAAGCTTTCTTT. Protein product: CASSSQGAQGTEAFF.

Only a few counts were recorded for this clone. The chain uses TRBV14 and TRBJ2-7; tentatively, D is TRBD1 or TRBD2 (7 bases each). The V and J ends lost 1 base and 4 bases respectively, with 17 bases between them. Germline values: CDR1 SGHDN, CDR2 FVKESK. CDR3 length equals 16 residues. CDR3 bases: TGTGCCAGCAGCCAAGGCGGGGGACAGCAAATATACGAGCAGTACTTC. It is translated as CASSQGGGQQIYEQYF.

With regard to this clone: The same CDR3 is also encoded by other DNA sequences in this sample. V gene TRBV7-9 combines with J gene TRBJ2-7; D is unresolved. V was shortened by 1 base and J by 5 bases, with 3 bases between the two germline ends. Germline assignment: CDR1 SEHNR and CDR2 FQNEAQ (reference sequence). The CDR3 runs 11 residues. The CDR3 DNA follows: TGTGCCAGCAGCTTAGTGGACGAGCAGTACTTC. Translation: CASSLVDEQYF. The full variable domain, its missing parts supplied by reference TRBV7-9 and TRBJ2-7, is DTGVSQNPRHKITKRGQNVTFRCDPISEHNRLYWYRQTLGQGPEFLTYFQNEAQLEKSRLLSDRFSAERPKGSFSTLEIQRTEQGDSAMYLCASSLVDEQYFGPGTRLTVT.

This clone has only one observation. The V and J genes are TRBV5-1 and TRBJ2-1; either TRBD1 or TRBD2 may supply D (6 bases each). CDR1 SGHRS and CDR2 YFSETQ come from the germline V gene. This CDR3 spans 15 amino acids. V dropped 4 bases and J dropped 0 bases, with 11 bases sitting between them. The CDR3 bases are TGCGCCAGCAGCCCTAGGGGGGACTCCTACAATGAGCAGTTCTTC. Translation gives CASSPRGDSYNEQFF.

The chain carries TRBV7-9 and TRBJ1-1, with TRBD1 matching 9 bases. This CDR3 comprises 19 residues. V trimming: 5 bases; J trimming: 5 bases; junction bases outside the gene matches: 21. CDR1 SEHNR and CDR2 FQNEAQ come from the germline V gene (reference sequence). Written as DNA, the CDR3 is TGTGCCAGCAGCCAAATCTCCGGGACAGGGTCCCTAGGGGAGACTGAAGCTTTCTTT. It codes for CASSQISGTGSLGETEAFF.

The V gene is TRBV3-1 (or the pseudogene TRBV3-2), the J gene TRBJ1-6; TRBD1 aligns across 10 bases. V lost 1 base and J lost 7; bases outside the gene matches: 1. CDR3 length equals 15 residues. The germline V gene has CDR1 LGHDT and CDR2 YNNKEL (reference sequence). The CDR3 here is CASSQAGQGNSPLHF. The CDR3 DNA sequence: TGTGCCAGCAGCCAAGCGGGACAGGGGAATTCACCCCTCCACTTT.